The text below deals with one T cell receptor beta chain. Antigen specificity is unknown. The sample belongs to a study of radiotherapy plus CTLA-4 blockade in lung cancer. Study-wide context: More than 15% of enrolled patients responded objectively, and roughly 31% had disease control.

The CDR3 spans 11 residues. V lost 10 bases and J lost 11, with 17 bases in between. Germline CDR1 reads SGHAT; CDR2 reads FQNNGV. Chemo-refractory metastatic non-small-cell lung cancer patients were treated with focal radiation plus CTLA-4 blockade with ipilimumab. TCRdb's table, derived via immunoSEQ multiplex PCR, lists solely in-frame clones and lacks some. The data contain tens of thousands of clones, about 88% of them seen just once; the ten biggest clones take up 16%. Study-level findings and limits: TCR clones of tumor origin grew in blood after radiotherapy plus ipilimumab.

The specimen was peripheral blood, collected from a patient treated with radiotherapy plus ipilimumab. This sequence was found in a human donor with non-small cell lung cancer that progressed on radiotherapy plus ipilimumab. J is TRBJ1-1 and V is TRBV11-2; perhaps TRBD1 as D (6 bases). The CDR3 nucleotides read TGTGCCACCTCGGGGGGGCGCGGGGCTTTCTTT. As protein: CATSGGRGAFF.